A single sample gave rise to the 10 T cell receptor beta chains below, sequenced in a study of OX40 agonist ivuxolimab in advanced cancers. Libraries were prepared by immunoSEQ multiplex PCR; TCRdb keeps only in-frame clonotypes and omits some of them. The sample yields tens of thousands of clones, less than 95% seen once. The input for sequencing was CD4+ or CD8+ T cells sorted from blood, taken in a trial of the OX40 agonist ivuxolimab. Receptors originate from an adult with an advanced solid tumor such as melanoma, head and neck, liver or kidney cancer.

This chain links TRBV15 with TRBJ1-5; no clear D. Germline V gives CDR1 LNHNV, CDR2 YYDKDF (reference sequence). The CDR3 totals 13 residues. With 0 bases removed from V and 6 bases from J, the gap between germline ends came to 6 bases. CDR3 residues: CATSRDGLQPQHF. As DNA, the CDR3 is TGTGCCACCAGCAGAGATGGGCTTCAGCCCCAGCATTTT.

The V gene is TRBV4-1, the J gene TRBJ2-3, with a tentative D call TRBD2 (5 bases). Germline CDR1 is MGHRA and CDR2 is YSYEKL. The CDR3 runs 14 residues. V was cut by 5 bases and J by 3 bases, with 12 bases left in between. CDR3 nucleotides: TGCGCCAGCAGCGTACGAGGGTTGACAGATACGCAGTATTTT. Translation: CASSVRGLTDTQYF.

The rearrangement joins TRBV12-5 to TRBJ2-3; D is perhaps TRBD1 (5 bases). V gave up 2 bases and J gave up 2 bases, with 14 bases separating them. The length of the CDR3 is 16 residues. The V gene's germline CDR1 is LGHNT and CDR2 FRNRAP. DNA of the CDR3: TGTGCTAGTGGTTTGCTTCTTACAGGAATCACAGATACGCAGTATTTT. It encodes CASGLLLTGITDTQYF.

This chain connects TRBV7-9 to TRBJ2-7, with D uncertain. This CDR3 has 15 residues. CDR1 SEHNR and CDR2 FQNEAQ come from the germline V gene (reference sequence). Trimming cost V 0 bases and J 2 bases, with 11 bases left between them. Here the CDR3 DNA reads TGTGCCAGCAGCTTAGCGGCGGCGGCAACCTACGAGCAGTACTTC. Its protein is CASSLAAAATYEQYF.

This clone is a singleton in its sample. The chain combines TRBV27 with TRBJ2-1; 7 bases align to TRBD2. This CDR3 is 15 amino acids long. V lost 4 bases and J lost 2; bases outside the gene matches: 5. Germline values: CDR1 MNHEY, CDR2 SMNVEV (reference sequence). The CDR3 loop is CASSSGTTPYNEQFF. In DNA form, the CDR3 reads TGTGCCAGCAGTTCCGGGACTACCCCCTACAATGAGCAGTTCTTC.

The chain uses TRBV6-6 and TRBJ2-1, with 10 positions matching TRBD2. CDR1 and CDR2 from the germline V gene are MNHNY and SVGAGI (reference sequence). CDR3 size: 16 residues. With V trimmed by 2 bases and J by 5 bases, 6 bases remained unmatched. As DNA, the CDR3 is TGTGCCAGCAGTTACACCGGACTAGCGGTGAACAATGAGCAGTTCTTC. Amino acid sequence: CASSYTGLAVNNEQFF.

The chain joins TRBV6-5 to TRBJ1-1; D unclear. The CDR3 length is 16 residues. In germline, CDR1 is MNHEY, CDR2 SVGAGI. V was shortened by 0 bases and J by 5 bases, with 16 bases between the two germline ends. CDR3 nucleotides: TGTGCCAGCAGTTACTCGAGTGTAGGTTCGAGGACTGAAGCTTTCTTT. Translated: CASSYSSVGSRTEAFF.

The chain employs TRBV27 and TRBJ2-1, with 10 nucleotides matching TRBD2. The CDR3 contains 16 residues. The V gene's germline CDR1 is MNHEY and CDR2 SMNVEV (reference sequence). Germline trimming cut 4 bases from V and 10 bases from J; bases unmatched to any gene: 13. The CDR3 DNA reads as TGTGCCAGCAGTTCCCACCCGGGACTAGCGACAGACGAGCAGTTCTTC. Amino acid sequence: CASSSHPGLATDEQFF.

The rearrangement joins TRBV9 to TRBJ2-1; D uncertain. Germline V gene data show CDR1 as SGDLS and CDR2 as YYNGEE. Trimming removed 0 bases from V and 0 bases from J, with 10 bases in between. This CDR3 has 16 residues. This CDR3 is CASSVVSLSSYNEQFF. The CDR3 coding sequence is TGTGCCAGCAGCGTAGTTAGCTTGAGCTCCTACAATGAGCAGTTCTTC.

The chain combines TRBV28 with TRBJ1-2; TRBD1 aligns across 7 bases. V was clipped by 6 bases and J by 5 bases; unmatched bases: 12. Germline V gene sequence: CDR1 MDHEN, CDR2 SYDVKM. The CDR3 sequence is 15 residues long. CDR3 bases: TGTGCCAGCAGCCCTCCGACAGGGCCCAGTTATGGCTACACCTTC. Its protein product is CASSPPTGPSYGYTF.